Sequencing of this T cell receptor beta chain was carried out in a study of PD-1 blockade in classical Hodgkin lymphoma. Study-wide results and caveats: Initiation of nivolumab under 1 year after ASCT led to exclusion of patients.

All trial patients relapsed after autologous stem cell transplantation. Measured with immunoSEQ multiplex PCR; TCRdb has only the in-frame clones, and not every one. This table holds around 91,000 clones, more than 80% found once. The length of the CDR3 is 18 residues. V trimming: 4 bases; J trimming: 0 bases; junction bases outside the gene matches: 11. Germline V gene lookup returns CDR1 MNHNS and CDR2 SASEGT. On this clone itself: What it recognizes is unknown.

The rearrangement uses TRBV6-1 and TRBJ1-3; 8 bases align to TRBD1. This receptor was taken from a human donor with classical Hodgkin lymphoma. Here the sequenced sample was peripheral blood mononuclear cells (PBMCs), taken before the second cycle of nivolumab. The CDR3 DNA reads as TGTGCCAGCAGTGCCGACAGGGGTAGGGGGATCTCTGGAAACACCATATATTTT. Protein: CASSADRGRGISGNTIYF.